The TCR beta chain described here comes from a study of CD8+ T cells in alopecia areata. Alopecia areata patients had lesional scalp punch biopsies and peripheral blood taken from them. Both CD4+ and CD8+ T cells were separated by sorting PBMCs. Of note for this clone: Its antigen is still unknown.

The CDR3 contains 15 residues. Germline-derived CDR1 and CDR2 are LNHDA and SQIVND (reference sequence). V lost 3 bases and J lost 6, with 15 bases in between. Study results and caveats: Patients shared TCRs less clearly than mice did, possibly owing to HLA. Greater clonality was observed in lesional scalp samples, especially alopecia totalis/universalis, versus normal scalp.

Extracted RNA was reverse transcribed into cDNA, the sequencing template. The data were produced by immunoSEQ multiplex PCR, yet TCRdb's version contains in-frame clones alone and is incomplete. This table has tens of thousands of clones, approximately 56% appearing once. The clonotype was recovered from a human donor with alopecia areata. The chain is built from TRBV19 and TRBJ2-1; a weak D match, TRBD2 (5 bases). Input material: NKG2D-high CD8+ T cells sorted from blood. Here the CDR3 reads CASSILPTSSNEQFF. Here the CDR3 DNA reads TGTGCCAGTAGTATTTTGCCCACTAGTTCCAATGAGCAGTTCTTC. The full variable domain, in which reference TRBV19 and TRBJ2-1 provide the parts outside the CDR3, is DGGITQSPKYLFRKEGQNVTLSCEQNLNHDAMYWYRQDPGQGLRLIYYSQIVNDFQKGDIAEGYSVSREKKESFPLTVTSAQKNPTAFYLCASSILPTSSNEQFFGPGTRLTVL.